A single sample is the source of the 9 T cell receptor beta chains below, sequenced in a study of CD8 T cells in ankylosing spondylitis. TCRdb recomputed calls from the 5' RACE reads with MiXCR, one row per CDR3 protein. The data contain 200,000 to 250,000 distinct CDR3 sequences, around 24% of them singletons. The sequenced material came from blood, either unsorted or a sorted T cell fraction (not recorded which). Receptors originate from a male donor with ankylosing spondylitis or in good health (not recorded which).

This clonotype was seen ten or more times. The chain carries TRBV10-3 and TRBJ2-1; 10 nucleotides line up with TRBD2. V lost 1 base and J lost 10; bases outside the gene matches: 7. The CDR3 sequence is 15 residues long. The V gene's germline CDR1 is ENHRY and CDR2 SYGVKD. CDR3 sequence reads: CAISEWASGSNEQFF. In nucleotides, the CDR3 is TGTGCCATCAGTGAGTGGGCTAGCGGGAGCAACGAGCAGTTCTTC.

This clonotype was counted ten times or more. The chain uses TRBV7-8 and TRBJ2-2; 13 bases map to TRBD2. The CDR3 is 19 amino acids. V gave up 4 bases and J gave up 5 bases; unmatched junction bases: 13. Germline V lookup: CDR1 SGHVS, CDR2 FQNEAQ. The CDR3 spells CASSSVGGGLAGVTGELFF. The CDR3, as DNA: TGTGCCAGCAGCTCAGTAGGCGGCGGACTAGCGGGAGTTACCGGGGAGCTGTTTTTT.

In its sample, this clonotype was seen many times. The rearrangement links TRBV25-1 to TRBJ2-7; a weak D match, TRBD1 (5 bases). Germline-derived CDR1 and CDR2 are MGHDK and SYGVNS. Trimming shortened V by 2 bases and J by 5 bases, and 16 bases separated the two germline ends. The CDR3 length is 15 residues. CDR3 protein: CASSEPRQGDDEQYF. CDR3 DNA: TGTGCCAGCAGTGAACCGCGGCAGGGCGACGACGAGCAGTACTTC.

This clonotype was detected many times. J is TRBJ1-2 and V is TRBV27; 8 nucleotides agree with TRBD1. Germline V CDR1 and CDR2: MNHEY, SMNVEV (reference sequence). This CDR3 contains 16 residues. V dropped 4 bases and J dropped 3; count of bases not matched to a gene: 10. The DNA of the CDR3 is TGTGCCAGCAGTTCCCCAGCCTCAGGGGGCCACTATGGCTACACCTTC. It translates to CASSSPASGGHYGYTF.

The genes are TRBV7-2 and TRBJ2-7; 8 positions match TRBD2. This CDR3 is 15 amino acids long. CDR1 is SGHTA, CDR2 FQGNSA, per germline. V lost 1 base to trimming and J lost 7 bases; unmatched junction nucleotides: 9. CDR3 nucleotide sequence: TGTGCCAGCAGCTTAGTTGCGGGAGGCCAGAGGGAGCAGTACTTC. Translating it yields CASSLVAGGQREQYF.

This clonotype has a count of ten or more. The chain links TRBV4-3 to TRBJ2-5, with a possible D match to TRBD2 (6 bases). Deletions cut 4 bases from V and 2 bases from J, with 17 bases between. This CDR3 contains 16 residues. CDR1 is LGHNA, CDR2 YSLEER, per germline. The CDR3 bases are TGCGCCAGCAGCCCTCGGGGTGCCCGGGGGCAAGAGACCCAGTACTTC. This translates into CASSPRGARGQETQYF.

The gene calls are TRBV29-1 and TRBJ2-1; 12 positions match TRBD2. The CDR3 length is 15 residues. Trimming took 5 bases from V and 3 from J; bases not matched to a gene: 5. Germline assignment: CDR1 SQVTM and CDR2 ANQGSEA. In nucleotides, the CDR3 is TGCAGCGTTTTACTAGCGGGAGGCTTCTACAATGAGCAGTTCTTC. Translating gives CSVLLAGGFYNEQFF.

V is TRBV10-3 and J is TRBJ2-1, with 10 bases aligning to TRBD1. The CDR3 extends over 17 amino acids. Germline values: CDR1 ENHRY, CDR2 SYGVKD. The trim removed 6 bases at V and 3 bases at J, leaving 11 bases unmatched. The CDR3 loop reads CAIRRQGATSIYNEQFF. The CDR3 nucleotides read TGTGCCATCAGAAGACAGGGGGCAACTTCAATCTACAATGAGCAGTTCTTC.

This CDR3 reads CASSKLAGVGNTGELFF. In nucleotides, the CDR3 is TGTGCCAGTAGCAAATTAGCGGGAGTCGGGAACACCGGGGAGCTGTTTTTT. This sequence joins TRBV19 and TRBJ2-2; 9 bases agree with TRBD2. The CDR3 contains 17 residues. Germline values: CDR1 LNHDA, CDR2 SQIVND (reference sequence). V was clipped by 6 bases and J by 1 base; unmatched bases: 9.